This T cell receptor (beta chain) was recorded in a study of blood T cell repertoires in COVID-19. This CDR3 is built from 15 residues. Trimming pared 1 base from V and 4 bases from J, leaving 11 bases between. Germline loops: CDR1 KGHSH, CDR2 LQKENI. Per the original data handling: Nucleated cell number was recorded as an estimate derived from reference gene primer amplification. The table came from immunoSEQ multiplex PCR; TCRdb's copy has only in-frame clones and leaves some out. V and J calls plus clone size are reproduced from that table; the DNA served to infer D and trimming. In the table there are about 49,000 clones, roughly 82% of which are singletons.

The chain links TRBV18 to TRBJ1-5; a possible D gene is TRBD1 (6 bases). Sequenced: peripheral blood. This sequence was found in a woman aged 60-75 years with acute or convalescent COVID-19. This chain's CDR3 is CASSPRGGQNQPQHF. DNA for the CDR3: TGTGCCAGCTCACCACGAGGAGGACAGAATCAGCCCCAGCATTTT.